Below, 31 T cell receptor beta chains from the same sample are listed, as sequenced in a study of shared clonotypes between healthy human individuals. Measured with immunoSEQ multiplex PCR; TCRdb has only the in-frame clones, and not every one. The table shows about 2.3 million clones, with 85% to 95% occurring only once. The sample was naive CD4+ T cells from PBMCs. Subset in this sample: CD45RA+ positively selected. These receptors came from a man aged 18 to 29 in good health. Some clones in this sample may be carry-over from other donors' samples.

The chain carries TRBV7-8 and TRBJ1-2, with D hard to call. The germline CDR1 and CDR2 sequences are SGHVS and FQNEAQ. The CDR3 is made up of 13 amino acids. Trimming shortened V by 6 bases and J by 3 bases, and 11 bases separated the two germline ends. CDR3 loop: CASSPGRDYGYTF. Written as DNA, the CDR3 is TGTGCCAGCAGTCCCGGGAGGGACTATGGCTACACCTTC.

This sequence joins TRBV7-2 and TRBJ2-3; 7 bases line up with TRBD2. Losses at the gene ends were 3 bases for V and 4 bases for J; bases not matched to a gene: 4. The CDR3 has 14 amino acids. The germline V gene has CDR1 SGHTA and CDR2 FQGNSA. The CDR3 loop reads CASSLAGAADTQYF. The CDR3 region has the DNA TGTGCCAGCAGCTTGGCGGGAGCGGCAGATACGCAGTATTTT.

This clone was observed a few times. The V call is TRBV5-4, the J call TRBJ1-1, with D perhaps matching TRBD1 (5 bases). Germline-derived CDR1 and CDR2 are SGHNT and YYREEE (reference sequence). This CDR3 comprises 15 residues. Trimming pared 4 bases from V and 1 base from J, leaving 14 bases between. In DNA, the CDR3 is TGTGCCAGCAGCCCACAGGCGGATCGGAACACTGAAGCTTTCTTT. This translates into CASSPQADRNTEAFF.

The chain recombines TRBV5-1 with TRBJ2-5, with a tentative D call TRBD1 (5 bases). V lost 3 bases and J 3 bases, leaving 15 bases between the germline ends. CDR1 and CDR2 from the germline V gene are SGHRS and YFSETQ. This CDR3 comprises 15 residues. The CDR3 spells CASSSQWGKEETQYF. The CDR3 nucleotides are TGCGCCAGCAGCTCGCAGTGGGGCAAGGAAGAGACCCAGTACTTC.

The genes are TRBV19 and TRBJ2-1, with 10 bases that match TRBD2. J was trimmed by 9 bases and V by 6 bases; bases with no gene match: 11. The CDR3 length is 15 residues. Per the germline V gene, CDR1 is LNHDA and CDR2 is SQIVND (reference sequence). The CDR3 here is CASRSGLAGAGEQFF. Here the CDR3 DNA reads TGTGCCAGTAGATCGGGGCTAGCGGGAGCCGGTGAGCAGTTCTTC.

The V gene is TRBV25-1, the J gene TRBJ2-1; 8 bases align to TRBD1. Germline loops: CDR1 MGHDK, CDR2 SYGVNS. The CDR3 consists of 16 residues. Trimming took 1 base from V and 2 from J; bases not matched to a gene: 4. Written as DNA, the CDR3 is TGTGCCAGCAGTGAATCTGGACAGGGTCCCTACAATGAGCAGTTCTTC. It codes for CASSESGQGPYNEQFF.

The chain employs TRBV29-1 and TRBJ1-2; TRBD1 might be the D (6 bases). V was pared by 7 bases and J by 6 bases, with 15 bases between. Germline V gene lookup returns CDR1 SQVTM and CDR2 ANQGSEA. This CDR3 is 12 amino acids long. The CDR3 is CSEYRAPNGYTF. CDR3 sequence (DNA): TGCAGCGAGTACAGGGCCCCCAATGGCTACACCTTC.

On this clone itself: Other DNA sequences in the sample encode the same CDR3. CDR3 DNA: TGTGCCAGCAGCCAAGGACAGACCCAGTACTTC. Protein: CASSQGQTQYF. This chain joins TRBV14 and TRBJ2-5; D is uncertain. Per the germline V gene, CDR1 is SGHDN and CDR2 is FVKESK. CDR3 length equals 11 residues. Trimming pared 1 base from V and 6 bases from J, leaving 3 bases between.

Written as DNA, the CDR3 is TGTGCCAGCAGCGCCGACGGCAGGGGGCAAGGCACTGAAGCTTTCTTT. This translates into CASSADGRGQGTEAFF. The chain is built from TRBV9 and TRBJ1-1; TRBD1 matches 8 bases. CDR1 is SGDLS and CDR2 is YYNGEE in the germline V gene. The J segment lost 4 bases and the V segment lost 3 bases, leaving 11 bases of the junction unmatched. This CDR3 is 16 amino acids long.

The J gene is TRBJ2-5, the V gene TRBV4-1, with 7 nucleotides matching TRBD1. This CDR3 spans 17 amino acids. The trim removed 3 bases at V and 3 bases at J, leaving 13 bases unmatched. The germline CDR1 and CDR2 sequences are MGHRA and YSYEKL. The CDR3 DNA reads TGCGCCAGCAGCCACCAAGTCCAGACAGGGACGAAAGAGACCCAGTACTTC. It codes for CASSHQVQTGTKETQYF.

This clone has a single count. The gene calls are TRBV5-1 and TRBJ2-7; the D gene is possibly TRBD2 (6 bases). Germline-derived CDR1 and CDR2 are SGHRS and YFSETQ. With 2 bases removed from V and 4 bases from J, the gap between germline ends came to 13 bases. The CDR3 length is 14 residues. DNA for the CDR3: TGCGCCAGCAGCTTAGGGACTTGGTCTTACGAGCAGTACTTC. Its translation: CASSLGTWSYEQYF.

The V call is TRBV6-1, the J call TRBJ2-7; a possible D gene is TRBD2 (6 bases). Germline V gene lookup returns CDR1 MNHNS and CDR2 SASEGT. V lost 7 bases to trimming and J lost 2 bases, with 12 bases between them. There are 13 residues in the CDR3. CDR3 region: CASKVAATYEQYF. In nucleotides, the CDR3 is TGTGCCAGCAAGGTAGCGGCCACCTACGAGCAGTACTTC.

This clone was detected only once. Other DNA sequences in this sample translate to the same CDR3. J is TRBJ2-1 and V is TRBV5-1, with TRBD2 matching 7 bases. The CDR3 covers 16 residues. Germline values: CDR1 SGHRS, CDR2 YFSETQ. V was pared by 0 bases and J by 3 bases, with 6 bases of the junction left unmatched. The CDR3 spells CASSLGAGVGYNEQFF. The CDR3 DNA reads as TGCGCCAGCAGCTTGGGGGCGGGAGTGGGCTACAATGAGCAGTTCTTC.

The J gene is TRBJ1-1, the V gene TRBV28, with 7 bases identical to TRBD1. Trimming took 4 bases from V and 4 from J; bases not matched to a gene: 9. From germline, CDR1 is MDHEN and CDR2 SYDVKM. This CDR3 is built from 15 residues. The CDR3 nucleotides are TGTGCCAGCAGTTCAACTACAAGGGGGCCCACTGAAGCTTTCTTT. Protein product: CASSSTTRGPTEAFF.

The V and J genes are TRBV2 and TRBJ2-2, with TRBD2 matching 8 bases. The germline V gene has CDR1 SNHLY and CDR2 FYNNEI. J gave up 7 bases and V 4 bases, and 8 bases lay outside the gene matches. This CDR3 contains 15 residues. The chain's CDR3 is CASSAGLVWYGELFF. The CDR3 DNA sequence: TGTGCCAGCAGTGCGGGACTAGTATGGTACGGGGAGCTGTTTTTT.

This chain joins TRBV5-1 and TRBJ2-5, with a possible D match to TRBD1 (5 bases). This CDR3 has 20 amino acids. Trimming stripped 3 bases from V and 5 bases from J, with 32 bases between. The germline CDR1 and CDR2 sequences are SGHRS and YFSETQ. The CDR3 sequence is CASSSGAFISWQGSSETQYF. In DNA, the CDR3 is TGCGCCAGCAGCTCCGGAGCATTTATATCTTGGCAGGGTTCGTCCGAGACCCAGTACTTC.

The chain is built from TRBV6-5 and TRBJ1-2; TRBD1 matches at 9 bases. Germline CDR1 is MNHEY and CDR2 is SVGAGI. With V trimmed by 6 bases and J by 3 bases, 5 bases remained unmatched. This CDR3 has 14 amino acids. The CDR3, as DNA: TGTGCCAGCAGCCGGGACAGGGCGGACTATGGCTACACCTTC. As protein: CASSRDRADYGYTF.

The chain uses TRBV29-1 and TRBJ1-2; D is perhaps TRBD1 (6 bases). The CDR3 loop spans 13 amino acids. Germline-derived CDR1 and CDR2 are SQVTM and ANQGSEA. V was shortened by 7 bases and J by 10 bases, with 22 bases between the two germline ends. The CDR3 nucleotides are TGCAGCGCAGAGCCGAGGGGGGAGGGGAACTACACCTTC. Translated: CSAEPRGEGNYTF.

V usage is TRBV27 and J usage is TRBJ2-1; 12 bases are a match to TRBD2. J was trimmed by 5 bases and V by 2 bases; bases with no gene match: 4. Germline CDR1 reads MNHEY; CDR2 reads SMNVEV (reference sequence). The CDR3 loop spans 16 amino acids. The CDR3 sequence: CASSLRLAGADNEQFF. The DNA of the CDR3 is TGTGCCAGCAGTTTAAGACTAGCGGGAGCTGACAATGAGCAGTTCTTC.

The J gene is TRBJ2-1, the V gene TRBV5-4; D is unclear. Trimming pared 2 bases from V and 0 bases from J, leaving 9 bases between. The CDR3 runs 15 residues. CDR1 is SGHNT and CDR2 is YYREEE in the germline V gene (reference sequence). The CDR3 sequence: CASSFARSSYNEQFF. The CDR3 DNA reads as TGTGCCAGCAGCTTTGCTAGGAGCTCCTACAATGAGCAGTTCTTC.

The genes are TRBV7-2 and TRBJ2-1, with 7 bases identical to TRBD1. In germline, CDR1 is SGHTA, CDR2 FQGNSA. The CDR3 runs 16 residues. With V trimmed by 3 bases and J by 10 bases, 15 bases remained unmatched. The CDR3 bases are TGTGCCAGCAGCTTTCGATCCGGGACAGCCAGTGGCGAGCAGTTCTTC. This sequence encodes CASSFRSGTASGEQFF.

The rearrangement joins TRBV13 to TRBJ1-2, with TRBD1 as a possible D gene (6 bases). CDR3 length: 17 residues. Germline CDR1 is PRHDT and CDR2 is FYEKMQ (reference sequence). V was pared by 1 base and J by 2 bases, with 17 bases between. The CDR3 here is CASSLENPFGTNYGYTF. The CDR3 DNA follows: TGTGCCAGCAGCTTAGAGAACCCGTTCGGGACAAACTATGGCTACACCTTC.

A note on this clone: This same CDR3 is encoded by further DNA sequences in the sample. The V gene is TRBV5-1, the J gene TRBJ2-1, with a weak D call TRBD1 (6 bases). Looked up from germline, CDR1 is SGHRS and CDR2 is YFSETQ. Trimming shortened V by 2 bases and J by 3 bases, and 9 bases separated the two germline ends. This CDR3 has 14 residues. The CDR3 loop reads CASSLGQIYNEQFF. The CDR3 DNA reads as TGCGCCAGCAGCTTAGGACAGATCTACAATGAGCAGTTCTTC.

This rearrangement joins TRBV18 to TRBJ1-2, with D possibly TRBD1 on 5 matching bases. CDR1 KGHSH and CDR2 LQKENI come from the germline V gene. Trimming shortened V by 3 bases and J by 3 bases, and 11 bases separated the two germline ends. CDR3 length: 14 amino acids. DNA of the CDR3: TGTGCCAGCTCACCCCCGGGGGAAGACTATGGCTACACCTTC. This translates into CASSPPGEDYGYTF.

This clone has a single count. The V and J genes are TRBV6-1 and TRBJ1-5; D gene unclear. The CDR3 length is 15 residues. Per the germline V gene, CDR1 is MNHNS and CDR2 is SASEGT. V shed 2 bases and J shed 7 bases, with 15 bases lying between them. The CDR3 DNA sequence: TGTGCCAGCAGTGAAAAGTTACCTTGGCAACAGCCCCAGCATTTT. Its translation is CASSEKLPWQQPQHF.

The CDR3 nucleotides are TGTGCCAGCTCACCAACAAGACGTAGCAATCAGCCCCAGCATTTT. This sequence encodes CASSPTRRSNQPQHF. The genes are TRBV18 and TRBJ1-5, with D hard to call. Germline loops: CDR1 KGHSH, CDR2 LQKENI. CDR3 length equals 15 residues. Trimming shortened V by 2 bases and J by 0 bases, and 8 bases separated the two germline ends.

The chain links TRBV18 to TRBJ1-4; the D gene is possibly TRBD1 (6 bases). V dropped 2 bases and J dropped 2 bases, with 9 bases sitting between them. Germline lookup yields CDR1 KGHSH and CDR2 LQKENI. This CDR3 contains 15 residues. The CDR3 DNA reads TGTGCCAGCTCACCATCGGGGGGCACTAATGAAAAACTGTTTTTT. This translates into CASSPSGGTNEKLFF. The whole variable domain, remainder taken from reference TRBV18 and TRBJ1-4, is NAGVMQNPRHLVRRRGQEARLRCSPMKGHSHVYWYRQLPEEGLKFMVYLQKENIIDESGMPKERFSAEFPKEGPSILRIQQVVRGDSAAYFCASSPSGGTNEKLFFGSGTQLSVL.

The chain links TRBV5-3 to TRBJ2-3, with D maybe TRBD2 (6 bases). TRBV5-3 is an ORF; its function is uncertain. The CDR3 contains 16 residues. V shed 1 base and J shed 1 base, with 13 bases lying between them. The CDR3 DNA reads as TGTGCCAGAAGCTTGTCTAGCGTATTCGGCACAGATACGCAGTATTTT. It codes for CARSLSSVFGTDTQYF.

On this clone itself: Other nucleotide sequences in the sample specify the same CDR3. This chain links TRBV19 with TRBJ2-7; unclear D gene. The CDR3 is 14 residues long. Trimming pared 3 bases from V and 3 bases from J, leaving 12 bases between. Germline CDR1 LNHDA, CDR2 SQIVND (reference sequence). This CDR3 is CASSMSLGSYEQYF. The CDR3 DNA is TGTGCCAGTAGTATGTCGTTGGGTAGCTACGAGCAGTACTTC.

Comment on this clone: Other DNA sequences in this sample translate to the same CDR3. This chain uses TRBV28 with TRBJ2-2; possibly TRBD2 for D (5 bases). V lost 6 bases to trimming and J lost 5 bases, with 10 bases between them. Germline CDR1 and CDR2: MDHEN and SYDVKM. The CDR3 is made up of 13 amino acids. The CDR3 reads CASSLGGTGELFF. The CDR3 bases are TGTGCCAGCAGCCTTGGCGGGACCGGGGAGCTGTTTTTT.

The gene calls are TRBV19 and TRBJ2-3; TRBD2 matches 10 bases. This CDR3 comprises 16 residues. V dropped 5 bases and J dropped 2; count of bases not matched to a gene: 7. CDR1 LNHDA and CDR2 SQIVND come from the germline V gene (reference sequence). The CDR3 bases are TGTGCCAGTAGTCGACTAGCGGGCGCCTACACAGATACGCAGTATTTT. It translates to CASSRLAGAYTDTQYF.